A single sample is the source of the 18 T cell receptor beta chains below, sequenced in a study of blood T cell repertoires in COVID-19. Repertoires were generated with immunoSEQ multiplex PCR, while TCRdb's copy carries only in-frame clones and drops some. The sample has approximately 300,000 clones, more than 90% seen once. Specimen: PBMCs or T cells enriched from blood (not recorded which). The receptors stem from a woman in her twenties or thirties who had been exposed to COVID-19.

The V gene is TRBV19, the J gene TRBJ2-7; 9 nucleotides match TRBD1. The V segment lost 4 bases and the J segment 3 bases; nucleotides outside the gene matches: 4. This CDR3 comprises 14 residues. Germline CDR1 is LNHDA and CDR2 is SQIVND (reference sequence). The CDR3 coding sequence is TGTGCCAGTAGTAGGGACAGGGCGAGCTACGAGCAGTACTTC. Translation gives CASSRDRASYEQYF.

The chain recombines TRBV2 with TRBJ1-1; no clear D. Trimming left V 6 bases short and J 4 bases short, with 6 bases between. CDR3 size: 11 residues. Germline V CDR1 and CDR2: SNHLY, FYNNEI. CDR3 sequence (DNA): TGTGCCAGCAGCATGAGCACTGAAGCTTTCTTT. Protein product: CASSMSTEAFF.

This sequence joins TRBV19 and TRBJ1-1, with TRBD1 matching over 7 bases. In germline, CDR1 is LNHDA, CDR2 SQIVND (reference sequence). The CDR3 has 17 amino acids. V was pared by 3 bases and J by 4 bases, with 14 bases of the junction left unmatched. The CDR3: CASSIAGQFLRGTEAFF. The CDR3 nucleotides read TGTGCCAGTAGTATCGCGGGACAGTTCCTCAGGGGCACTGAAGCTTTCTTT.

The V call is TRBV5-5, the J call TRBJ2-7, with D possibly TRBD1 on 6 matching bases. The V gene lost 4 bases and the J gene lost 1 base, with 12 bases spanning the gap. CDR1 and CDR2 from the germline V gene are SGHKS and YYEKEE (reference sequence). The CDR3 has 14 amino acids. The CDR3 is CASSRIQGSYEQYF. CDR3 DNA sequence: TGTGCCAGCAGCCGGATACAGGGTTCCTACGAGCAGTACTTC. Full variable domain (remainder filled in from reference TRBV5-5 and TRBJ2-7): DAGVTQSPTHLIKTRGQQVTLRCSPISGHKSVSWYQQVLGQGPQFIFQYYEKEERGRGNFPDRFSARQFPNYSSELNVNALLLGDSALYLCASSRIQGSYEQYFGPGTRLTVT.

This CDR3 is CASRARTSGGKDTQYF. The CDR3 DNA follows: TGTGCCAGCAGGGCTAGGACTAGCGGGGGGAAAGATACGCAGTATTTT. This chain joins TRBV13 and TRBJ2-3, with 14 bases aligning to TRBD2. Germline values: CDR1 PRHDT, CDR2 FYEKMQ (reference sequence). The CDR3 consists of 16 residues. The J segment lost 5 bases and the V segment lost 6 bases, leaving 7 bases of the junction unmatched.

J is TRBJ1-1 and V is TRBV18; perhaps TRBD1 as D (6 bases). Per the germline V gene, CDR1 is KGHSH and CDR2 is LQKENI. The V end was cut by 3 bases, the J end by 1 base, with 15 bases between. The CDR3 consists of 16 residues. The CDR3 nucleotides read TGTGCCAGCTCACCCATCCCGGGACACCGGAACACTGAAGCTTTCTTT. Translated, it gives CASSPIPGHRNTEAFF.

V and J are TRBV5-5 and TRBJ1-1; D gene ambiguous. The V end was cut by 9 bases, the J end by 3 bases, with 15 bases between. The V gene's germline CDR1 is SGHKS and CDR2 YYEKEE (reference sequence). The CDR3 sequence is 13 residues long. This CDR3 is CATSPSRDTEAFF. CDR3 DNA sequence: TGTGCCACCTCACCGTCTAGAGACACTGAAGCTTTCTTT.

V gene TRBV5-6 combines with J gene TRBJ2-7; D gene ambiguous. Per germline, CDR1 SGHDT and CDR2 YYEEEE. This CDR3 contains 15 residues. The germline V and J ends were trimmed by 9 bases and 3 bases, with 22 bases remaining between them. CDR3 nucleotide sequence: TGTGCCACCAATCAACTCGGCAGGTCACGCTACGAGCAGTACTTC. Amino acids: CATNQLGRSRYEQYF.

This chain joins TRBV3-1 (or the pseudogene TRBV3-2) and TRBJ2-3; TRBD2 matches 9 bases. The trim removed 0 bases at V and 5 bases at J, leaving 6 bases unmatched. CDR1 and CDR2 (germline): LGHDT, YNNKEL (reference sequence). The CDR3 extends over 16 amino acids. The CDR3 here is CASSQDGRGGRDTQYF. The DNA of the CDR3 is TGTGCCAGCAGCCAAGATGGGCGGGGGGGCCGAGATACGCAGTATTTT.

Turning to this clone: The junction and the germline gene differ at one end; a read error may be behind it. The chain uses TRBV6-5 and TRBJ1-4, with 10 bases lining up with TRBD1. The germline V gene encodes CDR1 MNHEY and CDR2 SVGAGI. This CDR3 comprises 13 residues. The CDR3 DNA sequence: TGTGCCAGCAGACCGACAGGGGGCTTGGTCGAAATTTTT. Amino acid sequence: CASRPTGGLVEIF.

V and J are TRBV6-1 and TRBJ2-3, with 7 positions matching TRBD1. Germline CDR1 and CDR2: MNHNS and SASEGT. The length of the CDR3 is 14 residues. Losses at the gene ends were 3 bases for V and 4 bases for J; bases not matched to a gene: 4. CDR3 residues: CASSEKTGPDTQYF. CDR3 DNA: TGTGCCAGCAGTGAGAAGACAGGGCCAGATACGCAGTATTTT.

This clone showed up just a few times. This CDR3 is CASSLRDFGELFF. The CDR3 nucleotides read TGTGCCAGCAGCTTACGGGACTTCGGGGAGCTGTTTTTT. V usage is TRBV7-9 and J usage is TRBJ2-2; a possible D gene is TRBD2 (6 bases). The CDR3 consists of 13 residues. The germline CDR1 and CDR2 sequences are SEHNR and FQNEAQ (reference sequence). The V end was cut by 2 bases, the J end by 7 bases, with 8 bases between.

This clone was observed a few times. The chain links TRBV24-1 to TRBJ1-5, with D perhaps matching TRBD1 (5 bases). Trimming shortened V by 4 bases and J by 2 bases, and 14 bases separated the two germline ends. Looked up from germline, CDR1 is KGHDR and CDR2 is SFDVKD. The CDR3 runs 16 residues. The CDR3 region has the DNA TGTGCCACCAGTGACGGCCAGGGTGGTGGCAATCAGCCCCAGCATTTT. This codes for CATSDGQGGGNQPQHF.

V gene TRBV13 combines with J gene TRBJ2-7, with 9 nucleotides matching TRBD1. The CDR3 is 15 residues long. V dropped 5 bases and J dropped 1; count of bases not matched to a gene: 6. The germline V gene encodes CDR1 PRHDT and CDR2 FYEKMQ (reference sequence). The CDR3 DNA reads TGTGCCAGCAGCGAGGGGACAGGGAGATCCTACGAGCAGTACTTC. It is translated as CASSEGTGRSYEQYF.

V usage is TRBV19 and J usage is TRBJ1-6; 7 bases align to TRBD1. Looked up from germline, CDR1 is LNHDA and CDR2 is SQIVND (reference sequence). Unmatched junction bases numbered 6, after V lost 7 bases and J lost 3 bases. The CDR3 is 15 amino acids. The DNA for the CDR3 is TGTGCCAGTACCGACAGGGTGGTCTATAATTCACCCCTCCACTTT. Translated, it gives CASTDRVVYNSPLHF.

The rearrangement links TRBV5-1 to TRBJ2-7; D gene ambiguous. V lost 2 bases and J lost 7, with 10 bases in between. This CDR3 region has 12 residues. From germline, CDR1 is SGHRS and CDR2 YFSETQ. The CDR3 spells CASSFRPGEQYF. For the CDR3, the DNA is TGCGCCAGCAGCTTCAGACCGGGTGAGCAGTACTTC.

The chain recombines TRBV4-1 with TRBJ1-6; 7 bases line up with TRBD1. This CDR3 has 16 amino acids. The junction had 11 bases not matched to a gene; V was cut back by 4 bases and J by 8 bases. CDR1 MGHRA and CDR2 YSYEKL come from the germline V gene. The CDR3 spells CASSRRGDRGDSPLHF. The CDR3 DNA follows: TGCGCCAGCAGCCGTAGAGGGGACAGAGGAGATTCACCCCTCCACTTT.

The chain employs TRBV5-5 and TRBJ1-2; D gene unclear. The germline V and J ends were trimmed by 0 bases and 8 bases, with 5 bases remaining between them. This CDR3 contains 11 residues. In germline, CDR1 is SGHKS, CDR2 YYEKEE (reference sequence). The DNA of the CDR3 is TGTGCCAGCAGCTTGGGAGTGGGCTACACCTTC. Protein: CASSLGVGYTF.